This entry concerns a single T cell receptor (beta chain). This specimen comes from a study of blood T cell repertoires in COVID-19. Donors of Cohort 3 who recovered were those that had two negative PCRs, clearance, or symptom resolution. The CDR3 spans 14 residues. The germline V gene has CDR1 MGHRA and CDR2 YSYEKL. The ends were cut back, 1 base at V and 3 bases at J, with 9 bases in the middle. The data were produced by immunoSEQ multiplex PCR, yet TCRdb's version contains in-frame clones alone and is incomplete. The data hold over 200,000 clones, with 80% to 90% observed a single time. This chain joins TRBV4-1 and TRBJ1-1; D is uncertain. Sequenced: PBMCs or T cells enriched from blood (not recorded which). The sequence came from a woman between 50 and 59 years old who had recovered from COVID-19. The CDR3 sequence is CASSQVRRDTEAFF. Here the CDR3 DNA reads TGCGCCAGCAGCCAAGTGAGGAGGGACACTGAAGCTTTCTTT.